This entry concerns a single TCR beta chain. The table lists this clone with a few counts. Its antigen is still unknown. No much larger clonotype is one base removed from it; base qualities were not supplied. The data originate from a study of cytotoxic CD8 clonotypes in ibrutinib-treated CLL (dated by TCRdb to about 2021). A note on the overall study: The cohort was composed of about a dozen relapsed/refractory and about 15 treatment-naive patients; IGHV unmutated status was identified in some 17 patients. Samples averaged 255,043 productive templates and 90,000 to 95,000 productive rearrangements. Partial responses were observed in roughly 24 patients and complete responses in 2; after a median follow-up of around 68 months, remission was maintained in roughly 14 patients and progression was observed in some twelve. Patients were still on ibrutinib when every remission and progressive disease sample was collected. The response samples were drawn at a median of approximately 12 months into treatment, with a range of roughly 6 to 40 months. Cryopreserved peripheral blood mononuclear cells were collected before treatment, at response, and at either disease progression or sustained remission. Longitudinal samples were obtainable from about 30% of the roughly 90 participants in the trial.

The CDR3 covers 16 residues, taking in both the cysteine and the phenylalanine. Just the 48-base CDR3 DNA is kept, in frame starting at base 1. Trimmed from V: 4 bases; trimmed from J: 0 bases; junction bases lacking a gene match: 4. Sequences WNHNN (CDR1) and SYGVQD (CDR2) are obtained from the germline V gene (reference sequence). The intended sense of this specimen's time point label: approximately 2 years on ibrutinib. For TCR beta library preparation, roughly 2.2 micrograms of genomic DNA were isolated from cryopreserved PBMCs. Longitudinal blood samples from CLL patients on ibrutinib monotherapy were analyzed using high-throughput TCR beta sequencing. Patients were enrolled in a phase 2 open-label single-center ibrutinib monotherapy trial. A MiSeq instrument was used for deep resolution sequencing, which targeted depths ranging from 1 in 1 million up to 1 in 200,000 T cells, with coverage averaging 10x for each clonotype. TCR beta libraries were generated with the immunoSEQ hsTCRB Kit. The original methods were these. ImmunoSEQ Data Assistant and ImmunoSEQ Analyzer were used for data analysis, and V, D and J genes were assigned according to IMGT definitions. Clonality, which ranges from 0 to 1, was calculated as one minus the normalized Shannon entropy of productive rearrangement frequencies. Only overrepresented clonotypes making up at least 0.05% of each patient's repertoire were included in the public clonotype analysis. About a dozen age-matched healthy donor repertoires from immuneACCESS served as clonality controls. Held by TCRdb, this immuneACCESS table contains in-frame sequences only and omits some clones. Under half of the omission traces to an unresolved V gene where checked; the cause of the rest is unknown. V, J and clone size are those of that table, while D and trimming were read from the DNA. Within this sample are some 130,000 clones, with roughly 85% of them counted one time only. The ten largest clones take up around 2% of the sample.

General study outcomes and caveats: Public clonotypes were rare and either shrank or stayed stable during treatment, and the rise in clonality at ibrutinib response reflected expansion of private clonotypes. Baseline clonality exceeded that of age-matched healthy donors and correlated strongly with circulating CD8+ T-cell counts. Sampling times were not matched between sustained-remission and progressing patients, and lymph node repertoires were not studied. At ibrutinib response clonality went up, during sustained remission it held steady, and at progression it dropped back toward baseline.

Recombination joined TRBV10-1 with TRBJ1-5; TRBD1 fits 9 bases in the junction. Here the sequenced sample was PBMCs, taken after 24 months of ibrutinib treatment. The receptor's source is a human donor with chronic lymphocytic leukemia. At the DNA level, the sequence is TGCGCCAGCAGTGCGGACAGGGGATCTAGCAATCAGCCCCAGCATTTT. This yields the protein CASSADRGSSNQPQHF.